The T cell receptor (beta chain) under discussion was sequenced for a study of beta chain features in type 1 diabetes. The study's findings and limits: PCR, the amplification step, might favor shorter templates, equally in patients and controls.

Since all of the isolated RNA was reverse transcribed, expressed TCRB transcripts were what got sequenced. Assay used: immunoSEQ multiplex PCR; TCRdb lists only in-frame clones, some missing. This sample has about 140,000 clones, with 6.9% found just once. In its sample, this clone was seen a few times. What it binds is unknown. Germline assignment: CDR1 SEHNR and CDR2 FQNEAQ (reference sequence). Trimming shortened V by 1 base and J by 2 bases, and 8 bases separated the two germline ends. The CDR3 length is 14 residues. Sequenced sample: central memory CD4+ T cells from blood. The source is a woman in her twenties or thirties in good health. V gene TRBV7-9 combines with J gene TRBJ1-1; D is perhaps TRBD1 (5 bases). CDR3 loop: CASSLGQGNTEAFF. The CDR3 nucleotides are TGTGCCAGCAGCTTAGGCCAGGGTAACACTGAAGCTTTCTTT.